The TCR beta chain described here comes from a study of blood T cell repertoires in COVID-19. Whole-study context: The study drew acute and convalescent COVID-19 samples from the United States, Italy and Spain.

The assay was immunoSEQ multiplex PCR, and TCRdb's table has in-frame clones only and misses some. The table has 300,000 to 350,000 clones, about nine tenths seen once. Unmatched junction bases numbered 3, after V lost 6 bases and J lost 7 bases. The CDR3 length is 14 residues. Germline loops: CDR1 LNHDA, CDR2 SQIVND (reference sequence). In this sample, this clone turned up a few times. The sample was peripheral blood. This chain links TRBV19 with TRBJ1-4, with 12 bases fitting TRBD1. This TCR was recovered from a woman in her seventies with COVID-19, enrolled during active disease. The CDR3 loop is CASRGQGAGEKLFF. The CDR3 nucleotides read TGTGCCAGTAGGGGACAGGGGGCTGGTGAAAAACTGTTTTTT.